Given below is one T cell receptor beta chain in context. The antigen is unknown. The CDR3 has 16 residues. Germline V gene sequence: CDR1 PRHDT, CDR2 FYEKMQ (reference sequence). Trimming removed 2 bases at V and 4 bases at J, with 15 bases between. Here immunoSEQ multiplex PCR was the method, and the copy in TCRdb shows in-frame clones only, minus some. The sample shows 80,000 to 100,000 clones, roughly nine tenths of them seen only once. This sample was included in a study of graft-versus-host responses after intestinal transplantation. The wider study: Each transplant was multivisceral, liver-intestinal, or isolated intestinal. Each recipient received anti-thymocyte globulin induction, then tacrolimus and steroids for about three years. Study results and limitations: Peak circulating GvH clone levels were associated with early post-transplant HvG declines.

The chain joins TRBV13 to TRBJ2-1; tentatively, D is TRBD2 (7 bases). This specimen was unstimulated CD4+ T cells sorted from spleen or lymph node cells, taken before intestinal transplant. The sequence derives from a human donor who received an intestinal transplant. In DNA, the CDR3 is TGTGCCAGCAGCTTACCCGGGGGCGGGGGATACAATGAGCAGTTCTTC. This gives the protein CASSLPGGGGYNEQFF.